This T cell receptor beta chain was found in a study of breast tumors, draining lymph nodes, adjacent tissues. The trim removed 5 bases at V and 6 bases at J, leaving 7 bases unmatched. Germline CDR1 SGHAT, CDR2 FQNNGV. The CDR3 loop spans 13 amino acids. This clonotype was counted between two and nine times. Antigen specificity is unknown. A read error is possible here, since a much larger clone lies one base away. TCRdb recomputed calls from the multiplex PCR reads with MiXCR, one row per CDR3 protein. This table has 160,000 or so distinct CDR3 sequences, approximately 30% appearing once. Study-level findings and limits: Compared with basal-like, luminal-like tumors shared significantly more repertoire with nontumor tissue.

Samples came from axillary lymph nodes draining the breast cancer. The chain has TRBV11-2 and TRBJ2-7, with 7 positions matching TRBD2. The sample taken for sequencing was axillary lymph node tissue. The receptor comes from a female donor with breast cancer. Some clones in this sample may be carry-over from other donors' samples. The CDR3 DNA is TGTGCCAGCAGCCGGGACTACCGCTCCGAGCAGTACTTC. Translating it yields CASSRDYRSEQYF.